This T cell receptor (beta chain) was obtained from a study of response to subunit inactivated influenza vaccine. This clonotype has more than one count but fewer than ten. Its antigen remains unidentified. TCRdb processed the RT-PCR reads anew with MiXCR; each CDR3 protein has one entry. The table shows around 760,000 distinct CDR3 sequences, with around 13% occurring only once. Study findings and constraints: Authors suggested each seasonal flu vaccination may recruit only limited numbers of new T cells.

The CDR3 contains 14 residues. CDR1 is SGHKS, CDR2 YYEKEE, per germline (reference sequence). The V gene end was trimmed by 2 bases and the J gene end by 5 bases; junction bases not matched to a gene: 7. Sample: PBMCs from blood, taken about 14 days before vaccination. The chain couples TRBV5-5 to TRBJ2-7; 7 bases are shared with TRBD2. The source is a man aged 45 to 65 who received an inactivated influenza vaccine. This chain's CDR3 is CASSLGGRKDEQYF. The DNA for the CDR3 is TGTGCCAGCAGCTTAGGCGGGAGAAAGGACGAGCAGTACTTC. The full variable domain, its missing parts supplied by reference TRBV5-5 and TRBJ2-7, is DAGVTQSPTHLIKTRGQQVTLRCSPISGHKSVSWYQQVLGQGPQFIFQYYEKEERGRGNFPDRFSARQFPNYSSELNVNALLLGDSALYLCASSLGGRKDEQYFGPGTRLTVT.